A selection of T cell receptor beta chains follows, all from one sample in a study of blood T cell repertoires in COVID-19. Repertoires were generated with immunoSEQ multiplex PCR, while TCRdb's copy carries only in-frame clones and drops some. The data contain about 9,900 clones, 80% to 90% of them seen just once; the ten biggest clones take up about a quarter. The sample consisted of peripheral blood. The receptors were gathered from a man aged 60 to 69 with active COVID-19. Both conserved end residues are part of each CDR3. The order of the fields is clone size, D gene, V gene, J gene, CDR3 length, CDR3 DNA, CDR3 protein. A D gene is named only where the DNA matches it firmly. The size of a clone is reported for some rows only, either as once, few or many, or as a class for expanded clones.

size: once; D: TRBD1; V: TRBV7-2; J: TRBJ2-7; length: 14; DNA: TGTGCCAGCAGCCTCCGGGACAGGGGTTCCGAGCAGTACTTC; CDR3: CASSLRDRGSEQYF
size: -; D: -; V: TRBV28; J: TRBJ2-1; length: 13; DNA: TGTGCCAGCAGGGGACTGTCCTACAATGAGCAGTTCTTC; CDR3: CASRGLSYNEQFF
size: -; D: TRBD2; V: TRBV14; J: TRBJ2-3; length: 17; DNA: TGTGCCAGCAGCCCACCAGGGCTAGCGGGGAGCACAGATACGCAGTATTTT; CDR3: CASSPPGLAGSTDTQYF
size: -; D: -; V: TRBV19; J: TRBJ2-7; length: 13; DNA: TGTGCCAGTAGCGGAGACAGGTCCTACGAGCAGTACTTC; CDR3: CASSGDRSYEQYF
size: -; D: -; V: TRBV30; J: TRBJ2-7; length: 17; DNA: TGTGCCTGGGCTCCCGGGCGGGGTTTTGGGGTTTGGTACGAGCAGTACTTC; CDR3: CAWAPGRGFGVWYEQYF
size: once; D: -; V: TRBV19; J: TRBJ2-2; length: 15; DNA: TGTGCCAGTGATAGGAGTTTCCCGAACACCGGGGAGCTGTTTTTT; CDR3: CASDRSFPNTGELFF
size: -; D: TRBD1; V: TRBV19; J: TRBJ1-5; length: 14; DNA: TGTGCCAGTAGTGGACAGGGGCTCAATCAGCCCCAGCATTTT; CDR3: CASSGQGLNQPQHF
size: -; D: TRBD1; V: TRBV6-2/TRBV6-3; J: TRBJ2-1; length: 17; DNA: TGTGCCAGCAGTTACTCCGGGACAGGGGGCATTTACAATGAGCAGTTCTTC; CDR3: CASSYSGTGGIYNEQFF
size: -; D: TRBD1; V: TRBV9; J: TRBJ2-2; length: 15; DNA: TGTGCCAGCAGCCCAGGGGACAGGAACACCGGGGAGCTGTTTTTT; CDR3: CASSPGDRNTGELFF
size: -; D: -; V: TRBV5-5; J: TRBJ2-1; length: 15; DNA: TGTGCCAGCAGCGTGAGCGGACCCCGCTGGCATGAGCAGTTCTTC; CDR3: CASSVSGPRWHEQFF
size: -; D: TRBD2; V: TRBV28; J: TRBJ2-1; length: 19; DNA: TGTGCCAGCAGTTTTGGGAATAGCGGGGGGGCAATCAATTACAATGAGCAGTTCTTC; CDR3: CASSFGNSGGAINYNEQFF
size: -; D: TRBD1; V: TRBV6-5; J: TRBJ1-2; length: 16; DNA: TGTGCCAGCAGTTACTCGAGGACAGGGGGGGGCTATGGCTACACCTTC; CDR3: CASSYSRTGGGYGYTF
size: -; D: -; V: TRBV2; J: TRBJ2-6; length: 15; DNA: TGTGCCAGCAGTGTAATCGGCTCTGGGGCCAACGTCCTGACTTTC; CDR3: CASSVIGSGANVLTF
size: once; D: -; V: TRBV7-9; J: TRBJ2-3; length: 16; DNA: TGTGCCAGCAGTTTCCAGGGACAAACGGGCAAGGATACGCAGTATTTT; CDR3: CASSFQGQTGKDTQYF
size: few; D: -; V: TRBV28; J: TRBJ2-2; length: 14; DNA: TGTGCCAGCAGTTGGGCCTCTCGCACCGGGGAGCTGTTTTTT; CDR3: CASSWASRTGELFF
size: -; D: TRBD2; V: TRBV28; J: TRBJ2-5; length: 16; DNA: TGTGCCAGCAGTTTATTACTAGCGGGCAATCAAGAGACCCAGTACTTC; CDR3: CASSLLLAGNQETQYF
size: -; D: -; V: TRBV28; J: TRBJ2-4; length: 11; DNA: TGTGCCAGCAAAAAGACCGGGTCACTGTACTTC; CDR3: CASKKTGSLYF
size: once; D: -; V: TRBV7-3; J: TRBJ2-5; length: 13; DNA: TGTGCCAGCAGCTTGGGCGGTCAGGGGACCCAGTACTTC; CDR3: CASSLGGQGTQYF
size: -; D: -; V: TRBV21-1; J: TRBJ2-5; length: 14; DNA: TGTGCCAGCAGCAAAGGGGGGCGACAAGAGACCCAGTACTTC; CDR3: CASSKGGRQETQYF
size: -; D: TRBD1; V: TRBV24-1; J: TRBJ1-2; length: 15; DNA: TGTGCCACCAGTGAGGGGACAGGGGGATCCTATGGCTACACCTTC; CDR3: CATSEGTGGSYGYTF
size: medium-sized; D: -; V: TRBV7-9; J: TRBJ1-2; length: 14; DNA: TGTGCCAGCAGCTTAGTTGTAGAGAACTATGGCTACACCTTC; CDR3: CASSLVVENYGYTF
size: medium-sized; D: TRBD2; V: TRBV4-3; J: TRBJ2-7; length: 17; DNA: TGCGCCAGCAGCCCCTCCATGAGCGGGAGCCTTTCCTACGAGCAGTACTTC; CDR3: CASSPSMSGSLSYEQYF
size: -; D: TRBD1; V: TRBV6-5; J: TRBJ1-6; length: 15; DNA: TGTGCCAGCAGTTCCACGACAGGGCCCAATTCACCCCTCCACTTT; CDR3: CASSSTTGPNSPLHF
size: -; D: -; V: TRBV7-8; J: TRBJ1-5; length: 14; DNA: TGTGCCAGCAGCTGGCGGGAAGGCCATCAGCCCCAGCATTTT; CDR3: CASSWREGHQPQHF
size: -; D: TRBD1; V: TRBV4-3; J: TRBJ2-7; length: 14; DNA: TGCGCCAGCAGCCAAGCAGGGGGCCGTTACGAGCAGTACTTC; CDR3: CASSQAGGRYEQYF
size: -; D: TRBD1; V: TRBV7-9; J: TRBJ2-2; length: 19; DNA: TGTGCCAGCAGCTTACGTCGACGGGACAGGGGGGGAAACACCGGGGAGCTGTTTTTT; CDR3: CASSLRRRDRGGNTGELFF
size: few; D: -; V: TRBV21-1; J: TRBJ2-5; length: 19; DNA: TGTGCCAGCAGCCCAAGAGAGACAGGGGGACTAGCGGGACAAGAGACCCAGTACTTC; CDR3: CASSPRETGGLAGQETQYF
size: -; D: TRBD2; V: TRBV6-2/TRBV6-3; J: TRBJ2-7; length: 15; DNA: TGTGCCAGCAGTTACTCGATGGGGGGGACCGGCGAGCAGTACTTC; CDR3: CASSYSMGGTGEQYF
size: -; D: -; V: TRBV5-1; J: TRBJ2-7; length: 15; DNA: TGCGCCAGCAGCGTTGAGACAGGAGCGGTCTACGAGCAGTACTTC; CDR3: CASSVETGAVYEQYF
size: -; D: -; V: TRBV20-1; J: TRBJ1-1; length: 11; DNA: TGCAGTGCTCCACTCAACACTGAAGCTTTCTTT; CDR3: CSAPLNTEAFF
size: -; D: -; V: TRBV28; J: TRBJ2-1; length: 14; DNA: TGTGCCAGCAGTCCGGTAAACGTTTACAATGAGCAGTTCTTC; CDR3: CASSPVNVYNEQFF